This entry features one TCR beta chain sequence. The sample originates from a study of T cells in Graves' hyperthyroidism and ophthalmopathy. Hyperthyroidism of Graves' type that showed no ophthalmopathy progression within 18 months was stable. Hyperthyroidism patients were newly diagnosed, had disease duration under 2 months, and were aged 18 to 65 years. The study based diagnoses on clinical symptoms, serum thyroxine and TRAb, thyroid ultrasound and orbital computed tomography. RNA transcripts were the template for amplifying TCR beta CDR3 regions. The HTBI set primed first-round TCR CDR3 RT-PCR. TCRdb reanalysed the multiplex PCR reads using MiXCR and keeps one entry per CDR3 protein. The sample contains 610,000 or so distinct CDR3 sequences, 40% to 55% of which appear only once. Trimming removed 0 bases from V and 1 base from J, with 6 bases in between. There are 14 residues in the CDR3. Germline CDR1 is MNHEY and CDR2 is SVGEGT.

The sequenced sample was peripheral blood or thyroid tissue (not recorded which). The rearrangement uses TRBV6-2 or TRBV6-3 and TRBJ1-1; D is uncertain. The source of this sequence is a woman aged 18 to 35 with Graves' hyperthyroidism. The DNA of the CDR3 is TGTGCCAGCAGTTACTCCGGGTCGAACACTGAAGCTTTCTTT. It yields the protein CASSYSGSNTEAFF.